The clone carrying this T cell receptor beta chain has just a few counts. Sequence at one end of the junction differs from germline and may be a read error. This specimen comes from a study of blood T cell repertoires in COVID-19. Germline V gene sequence: CDR1 MNHEY, CDR2 SMNVEV (reference sequence). The CDR3 length is 14 residues. The protocol was immunoSEQ multiplex PCR, while the TCRdb copy is restricted to in-frame clones and leaves out a portion. The sample carries roughly 500,000 clones, roughly 90% recorded once. The sequence was collected from a woman aged 35 to 49 who had recovered from COVID-19. Sequencing was done on a sample of PBMCs or T cells enriched from blood (not recorded which). The chain combines TRBV27 with TRBJ1-5; no definite D call. This CDR3 is CASSLRPSHQPQHF. CDR3 coding DNA: TGTGCCAGCAGTTTGAGACCTAGCCATCAGCCCCAGCATTTT.